This T cell receptor beta chain was captured in a study of cytomegalovirus exposure and HLA in healthy donors. Study outcomes and limitations: CMV antigen specificity was confirmed in vitro for a few CMV-associated chains. The study reported that TCR beta sequences accurately predicted HLA-A and HLA-B alleles in most subjects. A later analysis linked 15,000 to 20,000 TCR beta sequences to HLA alleles at 0.05 false discovery rate. In a later analysis, a missense DCLRE1C variant was linked to TCR beta V- and J-gene trimming.

PCR amplification relied on 60 Vbeta primers (plus 13 Jbeta primers). Clones were sequenced by immunoSEQ multiplex PCR, and TCRdb holds only the in-frame ones, with some missing. The sample holds around 72,000 clones; 60% to 75% are singletons and the top ten take less than 25%. Regarding this clone: What it binds is unknown.

The trim removed 5 bases at V and 6 bases at J, leaving 1 base unmatched. Germline V gene lookup returns CDR1 GTSNPN and CDR2 SVGIG (reference sequence). The CDR3 has 11 residues. Sequencing was done on a sample of PBMCs. V and J are TRBV30 and TRBJ2-1; TRBD1 aligns across 7 bases. This receptor was taken from a man aged 35-49 years in good health and CMV-seropositive. The CDR3 DNA reads as TGTGCCTGGGGGACAGCCAATGAGCAGTTCTTC. Protein: CAWGTANEQFF.